The 8 T cell receptor beta chains in this list originate from one sample, sequenced in a study of T cell responses to AZD1222 COVID-19 vaccine. Profiling relied on immunoSEQ multiplex PCR, and the TCRdb table lists in-frame clones only, not all of them. The table shows about 99,000 clones, with nearly 90% occurring only once. The sample here was peripheral blood, taken on day 0 of AZD1222 vaccination. Receptors originate from an adult in good health.

The rearrangement uses TRBV6-5 and TRBJ2-1; 8 positions agree with TRBD1. The germline CDR1 and CDR2 sequences are MNHEY and SVGAGI. This CDR3 has 15 amino acids. V trimming: 1 base; J trimming: 5 bases; junction bases outside the gene matches: 4. The CDR3 sequence: CASSYLGQGNNEQFF. CDR3 in DNA: TGTGCCAGCAGTTACTTAGGACAGGGCAACAATGAGCAGTTCTTC.

The chain has TRBV19 and TRBJ2-2; D tentatively fits TRBD1 or TRBD2 (5 bases each). Germline CDR1 is LNHDA and CDR2 is SQIVND (reference sequence). The CDR3 is 17 amino acids. Trimming took 1 base from V and 7 from J, leaving 19 bases between them. CDR3 nucleotide sequence: TGTGCCAGTAGTATAGGCTGGGGGAAGTCATGGGGCGGGGAGCTGTTTTTT. Translated, it gives CASSIGWGKSWGGELFF.

CDR3 bases: TGTGCCAGCAGGAAAGGGGGTTCCGATGAAAAACTGTTTTTT. This codes for CASRKGGSDEKLFF. This chain joins TRBV5-8 and TRBJ1-4; possible D gene TRBD1, 6 bases. Deletions cut 5 bases from V and 6 bases from J, with 14 bases between. The germline V gene encodes CDR1 SGHTS and CDR2 YDEGEE. CDR3 length: 14 amino acids.

This clone appeared a few times. The chain links TRBV4-1 to TRBJ2-1; the D gene is possibly TRBD2 (7 bases). V lost 3 bases, J lost 6 bases, and 12 bases lay in between. The CDR3 has 14 amino acids. The germline V gene encodes CDR1 MGHRA and CDR2 YSYEKL. CDR3 nucleotide sequence: TGCGCCAGCAGCCATACGGGGGGCCTCAATGAGCAGTTCTTC. It specifies CASSHTGGLNEQFF.

This clone was detected only once. The chain employs TRBV19 and TRBJ2-7, with 8 bases matching TRBD1. The CDR3 covers 14 residues. CDR1 and CDR2 from the germline V gene are LNHDA and SQIVND (reference sequence). Trimming removed 3 bases from V and 9 bases from J; junction bases left unmatched: 10. The CDR3 region has the DNA TGTGCCAGTAGTATTGACGGGACAGGCTATCTGCAGTACTTC. Translated: CASSIDGTGYLQYF. Together with reference TRBV19 and TRBJ2-7, the CDR3 gives the full variable domain: DGGITQSPKYLFRKEGQNVTLSCEQNLNHDAMYWYRQDPGQGLRLIYYSQIVNDFQKGDIAEGYSVSREKKESFPLTVTSAQKNPTAFYLCASSIDGTGYLQYFGPGTRLTVT.

The chain couples TRBV5-1 to TRBJ1-2, with D unclear. Per the germline V gene, CDR1 is SGHRS and CDR2 is YFSETQ. The CDR3 length is 14 residues. Trimming stripped 5 bases from V and 0 bases from J, with 11 bases between. Here the CDR3 DNA reads TGCGCCAGCAGGATTGGGGTGACTAACTATGGCTACACCTTC. Translating gives CASRIGVTNYGYTF.

This sequence joins TRBV24-1 and TRBJ2-2, with D unclear. The CDR3 extends over 11 amino acids. The germline CDR1 and CDR2 sequences are KGHDR and SFDVKD. The V end was cut by 8 bases, the J end by 6 bases, with 6 bases between. CDR3: CATTFSGELFF. The CDR3 coding sequence is TGTGCCACCACTTTCTCCGGGGAGCTGTTTTTT.

This clone has only one observation. The gene calls are TRBV30 and TRBJ1-1; TRBD1 is a possible D gene (5 bases). The germline V gene encodes CDR1 GTSNPN and CDR2 SVGIG (reference sequence). This CDR3 has 11 residues. V dropped 3 bases and J dropped 4 bases, with 6 bases sitting between them. CDR3 DNA: TGTGCCTGGAGCCAGGGCACTGAAGCTTTCTTT. It specifies CAWSQGTEAFF.